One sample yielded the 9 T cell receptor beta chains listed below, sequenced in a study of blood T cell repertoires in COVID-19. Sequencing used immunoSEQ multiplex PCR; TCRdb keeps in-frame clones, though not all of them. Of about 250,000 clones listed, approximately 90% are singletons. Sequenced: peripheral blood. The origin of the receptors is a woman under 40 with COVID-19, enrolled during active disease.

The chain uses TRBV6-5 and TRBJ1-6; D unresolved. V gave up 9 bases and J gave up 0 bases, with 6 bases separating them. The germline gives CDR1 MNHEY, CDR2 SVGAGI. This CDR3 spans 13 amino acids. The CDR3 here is CASRSSYNSPLHF. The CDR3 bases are TGTGCCAGTCGTAGCTCCTATAATTCACCCCTCCACTTT.

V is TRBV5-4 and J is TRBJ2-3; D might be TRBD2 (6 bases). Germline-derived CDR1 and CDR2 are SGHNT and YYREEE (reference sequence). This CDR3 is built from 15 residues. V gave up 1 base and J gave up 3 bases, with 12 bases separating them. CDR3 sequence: CASSLSSGTTDTQYF. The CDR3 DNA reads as TGTGCCAGCAGCTTGAGTAGCGGTACGACAGATACGCAGTATTTT. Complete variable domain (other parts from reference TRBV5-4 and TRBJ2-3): ETGVTQSPTHLIKTRGQQVTLRCSSQSGHNTVSWYQQALGQGPQFIFQYYREEENGRGNFPPRFSGLQFPNYSSELNVNALELDDSALYLCASSLSSGTTDTQYFGPGTRLTVL.

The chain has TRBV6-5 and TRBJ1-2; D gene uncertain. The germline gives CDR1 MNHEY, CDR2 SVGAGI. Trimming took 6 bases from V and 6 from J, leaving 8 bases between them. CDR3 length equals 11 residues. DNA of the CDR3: TGTGCCAGCAGGTATAATCATGGCTACACCTTC. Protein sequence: CASRYNHGYTF.

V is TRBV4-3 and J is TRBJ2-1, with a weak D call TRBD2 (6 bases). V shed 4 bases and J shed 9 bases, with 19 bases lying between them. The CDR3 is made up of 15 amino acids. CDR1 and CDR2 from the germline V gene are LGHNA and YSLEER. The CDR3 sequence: CASSPREKVSSEQFF. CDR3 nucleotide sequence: TGCGCCAGCAGCCCCCGGGAGAAAGTTTCTAGTGAGCAGTTCTTC.

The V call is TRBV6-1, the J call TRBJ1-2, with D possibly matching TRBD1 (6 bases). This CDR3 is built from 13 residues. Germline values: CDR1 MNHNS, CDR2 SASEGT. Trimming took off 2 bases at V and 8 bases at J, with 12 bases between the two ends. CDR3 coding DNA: TGTGCCAGCAGTGAAACAGGGTCTGGAGGCTACACCTTC. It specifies CASSETGSGGYTF.

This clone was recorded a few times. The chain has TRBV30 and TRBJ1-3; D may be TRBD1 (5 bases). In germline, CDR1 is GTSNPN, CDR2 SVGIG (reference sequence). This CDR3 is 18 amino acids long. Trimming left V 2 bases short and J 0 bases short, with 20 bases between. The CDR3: CAWSRVWGDRCSGNTIYF. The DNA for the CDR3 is TGTGCCTGGAGTAGGGTATGGGGCGACCGATGCTCTGGAAACACCATATATTTT.

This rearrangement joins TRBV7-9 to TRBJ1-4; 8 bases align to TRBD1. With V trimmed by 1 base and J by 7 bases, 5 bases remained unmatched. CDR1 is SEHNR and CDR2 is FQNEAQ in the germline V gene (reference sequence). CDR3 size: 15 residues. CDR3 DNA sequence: TGTGCCAGCAGCTTAGGACAGGGGTGGGTTGAAAAACTGTTTTTT. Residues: CASSLGQGWVEKLFF.

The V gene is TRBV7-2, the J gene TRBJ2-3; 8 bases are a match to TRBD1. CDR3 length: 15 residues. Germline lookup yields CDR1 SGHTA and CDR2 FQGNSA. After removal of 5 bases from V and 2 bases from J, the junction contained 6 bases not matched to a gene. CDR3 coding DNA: TGTGCCAGCAGCATCAGGGGGCAGGTCACAGATACGCAGTATTTT. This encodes CASSIRGQVTDTQYF.

The CDR3 DNA reads as TGCGCCAGCAGTCAGGGGCGGTCGAACACCGGGGAGCTGTTTTTT. Translating gives CASSQGRSNTGELFF. The rearrangement joins TRBV23-1 to TRBJ2-2; possible D gene TRBD1, 5 bases. TRBV23-1 is reported as an ORF; its role is uncertain. The V end was cut by 3 bases, the J end by 0 bases, with 8 bases between. This CDR3 is built from 15 residues.